This T cell receptor beta chain was sequenced during a study of CD8+CD57+ T cells in acquired aplastic anemia. On the study more broadly: CD4+ and CD8+ cells, once sorted, gave DNA averaging around 3.4 ug. The study's findings and limits: Common to patients and controls were roughly 30 CD8+ CDR3 sequences. Significant differences in CD8+ Simpson's diversity were not observed between patients and controls.

Germline V lookup: CDR1 KGHDR, CDR2 SFDVKD. With 11 bases clipped from V and 7 bases from J, the junction kept 11 bases outside the gene matches. This CDR3 spans 14 amino acids. This clonotype was counted only a few times. Its matching antigen is unknown. Genomic DNA provided the template from which TCR beta VDJ and CDR3 profiles were obtained. TCRdb redid the calling of the reads with MiXCR, one entry per CDR3 protein. The table includes some 220,000 distinct CDR3 sequences, 34% detected once. This rearrangement joins TRBV24-1 to TRBJ1-2, with TRBD1 matching 11 bases. The source material was sorted CD4+, CD8+, or CD8+CD57+ T cells (not recorded which) from PBMCs. This TCR came from a human donor in good health, serving as a control. The CDR3 loop reads CASNSDRGRGGYTF. Here the CDR3 DNA reads TGTGCCAGCAACTCGGACAGGGGGCGAGGTGGCTACACCTTC.